This record covers a single T cell receptor (beta chain). Data came from immunoSEQ multiplex PCR; TCRdb stores just in-frame clones and leaves some out. Of over 55,000 clones listed, 83% are singletons. The V gene end was trimmed by 2 bases and the J gene end by 5 bases; junction bases not matched to a gene: 4. The CDR3 has 15 amino acids. Germline V CDR1 and CDR2: MGHRA, YSYEKL. These data originate in a study of blood T cell repertoires in COVID-19. Whole-study context: The origin of the acute and convalescent COVID-19 samples was the United States, Italy and Spain. The analysed material was cDNA or gDNA that came from T cells, B-cell-depleted T cells, or PBMCs.

Patients in Seattle were enrolled during active infection, then followed longitudinally. The sequencing input was peripheral blood. The chain recombines TRBV4-1 with TRBJ2-3; 10 nucleotides align to TRBD2. This clonotype originated in a man in his fifties with COVID-19, enrolled during active disease. The CDR3 loop reads CASSQFLAGVDTQYF. The CDR3, as DNA: TGCGCCAGCAGCCAATTCCTAGCGGGAGTAGATACGCAGTATTTT.